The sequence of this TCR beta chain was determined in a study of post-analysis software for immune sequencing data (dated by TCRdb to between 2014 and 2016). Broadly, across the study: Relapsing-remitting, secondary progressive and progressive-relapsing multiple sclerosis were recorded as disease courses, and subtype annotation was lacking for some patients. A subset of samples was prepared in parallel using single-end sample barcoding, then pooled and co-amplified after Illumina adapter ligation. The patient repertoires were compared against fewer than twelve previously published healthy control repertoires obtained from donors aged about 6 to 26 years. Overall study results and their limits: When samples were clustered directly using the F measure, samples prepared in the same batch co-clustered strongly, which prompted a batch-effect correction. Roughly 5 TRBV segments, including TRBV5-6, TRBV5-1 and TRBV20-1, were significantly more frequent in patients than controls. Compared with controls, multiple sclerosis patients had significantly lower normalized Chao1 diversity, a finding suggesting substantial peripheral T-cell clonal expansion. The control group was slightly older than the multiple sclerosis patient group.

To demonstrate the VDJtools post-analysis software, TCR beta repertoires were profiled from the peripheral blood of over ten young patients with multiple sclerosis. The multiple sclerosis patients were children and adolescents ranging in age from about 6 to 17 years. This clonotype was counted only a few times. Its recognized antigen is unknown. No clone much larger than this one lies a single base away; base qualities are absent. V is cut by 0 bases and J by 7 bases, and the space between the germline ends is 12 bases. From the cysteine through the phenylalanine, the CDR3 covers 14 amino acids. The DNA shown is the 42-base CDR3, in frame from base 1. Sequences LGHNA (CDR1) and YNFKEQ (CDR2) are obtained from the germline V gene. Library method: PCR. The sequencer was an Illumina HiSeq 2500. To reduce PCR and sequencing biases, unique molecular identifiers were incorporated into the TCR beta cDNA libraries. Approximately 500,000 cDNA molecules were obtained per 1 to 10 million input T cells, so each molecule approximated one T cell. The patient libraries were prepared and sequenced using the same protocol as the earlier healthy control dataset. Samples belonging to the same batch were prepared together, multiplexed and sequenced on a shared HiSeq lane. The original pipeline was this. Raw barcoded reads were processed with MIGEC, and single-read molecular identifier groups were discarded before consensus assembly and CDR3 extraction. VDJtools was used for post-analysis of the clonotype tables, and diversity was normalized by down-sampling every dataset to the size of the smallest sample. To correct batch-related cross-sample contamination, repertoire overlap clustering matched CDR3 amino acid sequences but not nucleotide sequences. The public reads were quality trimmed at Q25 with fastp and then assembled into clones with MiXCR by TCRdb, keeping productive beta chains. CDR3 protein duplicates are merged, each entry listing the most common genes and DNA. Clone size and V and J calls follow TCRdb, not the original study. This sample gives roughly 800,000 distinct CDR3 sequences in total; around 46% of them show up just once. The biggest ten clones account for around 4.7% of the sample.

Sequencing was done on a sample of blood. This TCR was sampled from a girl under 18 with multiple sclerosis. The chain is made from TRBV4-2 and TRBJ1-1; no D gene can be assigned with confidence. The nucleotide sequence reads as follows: TGTGCCAGCAGCCAAGATCACAGCACCTTTGAAGCTTTCTTT. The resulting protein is CASSQDHSTFEAFF.